The present T cell receptor beta chain was sequenced within a study of blood T cell repertoires in COVID-19 (dated by TCRdb to 2018 to 2020). For the study in its entirety: The collaborator samples originated in the United States, Italy and Spain and spanned the acute and convalescent phases of COVID-19. The repertoires were released in a freely available public database meant as a resource for research on the immune response to SARS-CoV-2. The samples were drawn from the first 160 participants of the ongoing ImmuneRACE study and from some 1,300 subjects provided by 6 global collaborators. Nearly every sample came with metadata listing a de-identified subject ID, COVID-19 status, age in years and sex. The dataset comprised deeply sampled blood TCRbeta repertoires from subjects exposed to, actively infected with, or recovered from COVID-19. The material from the prospective study consisted of cDNA or gDNA derived from T cells, B-cell-depleted T cells, or PBMCs. Where HLA class I and class II types were available, the types were taken from metadata supplied by the sample provider, not from assay-based typing. General findings and caveats noted by the study authors: The quantity of clinical and demographic metadata differed by source and by participant and was supplied without curation.

The cysteine opens and the phenylalanine closes a CDR3 of 15 amino acids. Only CDR3 DNA remains: 45 bases, in frame from the first base. From V the trimming removes 5 bases and from J it removes 8 bases, while the gene matches leave 9 bases of the junction unaccounted for. In the germline V gene, CDR1 corresponds to SGHTA and CDR2 to FQGTGA. The immunoSEQ Assay, a bias-controlled multiplex PCR, was used to amplify TCRbeta CDR3 regions from genomic DNA. The original methods were these. Within the assay, amplification of reference gene primers was used to estimate how many nucleated cells each sample contained. To quantify the absolute abundance of each unique TCRbeta CDR3 rearrangement, sequence reads were collapsed and filtered. For each sample, productive Simpson clonality was calculated as the square root of Simpson's diversity index over productive rearrangements. TCRdb retrieved this table from immuneACCESS and kept in-frame rearrangements only. Not all clones are present; in checked studies, unresolved V genes account for under half, and no reason is known for the remainder. V and J calls and clone size are as listed in that table; D and trimming were resolved from the DNA. Present in this sample are about 120,000 clones, over 70% of which were seen just once. 1.5% to 1.9% of the sample belongs to the ten largest clones.

On this clone: This clone's antigen is unknown. No base qualities exist here, and no much larger clone lies one base off it.

Each collaborating institution followed its own protocols to collect whole blood in K2EDTA tubes. For TCRbeta analysis, collaborator samples were shipped as frozen whole blood, as isolated PBMCs, or as DNA extracted from either sample type. The chain is made from TRBV7-3 and TRBJ1-2; the central 12 bases match TRBD1. Material for sequencing was peripheral blood. This TCR was recovered from a man aged 45-65 years with acute or convalescent COVID-19. The sequence in DNA is TGTGCCAGCAGCCCGGGTCCGGGACAGGGGGCGGGCTACACCTTC. It encodes CASSPGPGQGAGYTF.